This T cell receptor beta chain was found in a study of glioma-infiltrating T cells after dendritic cell vaccination. Stated time point: after dendritic cell vaccination, including at tumor progression/relapse. Input was 2 to 2.5 ug genomic DNA, or all available if less. Assay used: immunoSEQ multiplex PCR; TCRdb lists only in-frame clones, some missing. The profile covers some 91,000 clones, with 81% appearing a single time and roughly 2.1% taken by the ten largest. Trimming took 2 bases from V and 6 from J; bases not matched to a gene: 8. The CDR3 runs to 16 residues. Germline loops: CDR1 MNHEY, CDR2 SVGAGI.

Sample: blood, taken after dendritic cell vaccination. This sequence was found in a human donor with glioblastoma. V is TRBV6-5 and J is TRBJ2-1, with 9 bases fitting TRBD2. The CDR3 is CASSYLSSGRSNEQFF. CDR3 bases: TGTGCCAGCAGTTACCTTTCCAGCGGGAGGTCCAATGAGCAGTTCTTC.